The following is a T cell receptor beta chain sequence with its context. The antigen remains unidentified. This sample is part of a study of cytomegalovirus exposure and HLA in healthy donors. Study overall: HLA-typed donors were the source of approximately 88 million unique TCRs held in an early data release. Among about 380 genotyped donors, around 80% fell in the Caucasian-associated ancestry cluster. General study findings and limits: Confirmation in vitro established that three CMV-associated chains were specific for CMV antigens.

From germline, CDR1 is MDHEN and CDR2 SYDVKM. The CDR3 spans 12 residues. V shed 6 bases, J shed 6 bases, and the junction held 3 bases outside the gene matches. Primers included in the PCR were 60 Vbeta and 13 Jbeta primers. Per the authors' pipeline: In a later analysis, the count reached 80 million or so unique TCR beta chains, with about 11 million shared. This table comes from immunoSEQ multiplex PCR, and its TCRdb copy is limited to in-frame clones, with some not included. V, J and clone size are taken as reported in that table, and D and trimming were inferred from the DNA itself. This table has 250,000 to 350,000 clones, 80% appearing once.

The material sequenced was PBMCs. The receptor comes from a girl aged 2-10 years in good health and CMV-seronegative. This chain uses TRBV28 with TRBJ2-3, with 7 bases aligning to TRBD1. The CDR3 DNA follows: TGTGCCAGCAGGTTGACAGGGGATACGCAGTATTTT. Protein product: CASRLTGDTQYF.